Below are 2 T cell receptor beta chains sequenced from a single sample in a study of blood T cell repertoires in COVID-19. The data were produced by immunoSEQ multiplex PCR, yet TCRdb's version contains in-frame clones alone and is incomplete. In the table there are 150,000 to 200,000 clones, approximately 86% of which are singletons. The source material was peripheral blood. Every receptor here comes from a woman in her 50s with acute or convalescent COVID-19.

The CDR3 protein is CASSLSATDTQYF. The CDR3 region has the DNA TGTGCCAGCAGTTTGAGTGCAACAGATACGCAGTATTTT. The V gene is TRBV12-3 or TRBV12-4, the J gene TRBJ2-3; D is unresolved. V lost 3 bases to trimming and J lost 3 bases, with 7 bases between them. The CDR3 is made up of 13 amino acids.

This sequence joins TRBV7-2 and TRBJ2-7; 7 bases line up with TRBD1. The germline V gene encodes CDR1 SGHTA and CDR2 FQGNSA. Losses at the gene ends were 2 bases for V and 5 bases for J; bases not matched to a gene: 6. This CDR3 has 14 residues. Written as DNA, the CDR3 is TGTGCCAGCAGCTTATGGCAGGGGGACGACGAGCAGTACTTC. This codes for CASSLWQGDDEQYF. The whole variable domain, filled in from reference TRBV7-2 and TRBJ2-7, reads GAGVSQSPSNKVTEKGKDVELRCDPISGHTALYWYRQSLGQGLEFLIYFQGNSAPDKSGLPSDRFSAERTGGSVSTLTIQRTQQEDSAVYLCASSLWQGDDEQYFGPGTRLTVT.